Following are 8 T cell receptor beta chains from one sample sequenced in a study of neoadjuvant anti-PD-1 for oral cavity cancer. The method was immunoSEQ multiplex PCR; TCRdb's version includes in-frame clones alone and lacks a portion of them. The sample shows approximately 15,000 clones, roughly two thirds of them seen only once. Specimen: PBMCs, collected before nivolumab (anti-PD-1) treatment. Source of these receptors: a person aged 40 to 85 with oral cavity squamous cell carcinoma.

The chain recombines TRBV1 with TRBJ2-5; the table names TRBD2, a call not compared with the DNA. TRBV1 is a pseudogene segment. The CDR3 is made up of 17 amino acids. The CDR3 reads CTSSQDLSSGSSETQYF. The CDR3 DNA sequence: TGCACCAGCAGCCAAGATCTGAGTAGCGGGAGTTCTGAGACCCAGTACTTC.

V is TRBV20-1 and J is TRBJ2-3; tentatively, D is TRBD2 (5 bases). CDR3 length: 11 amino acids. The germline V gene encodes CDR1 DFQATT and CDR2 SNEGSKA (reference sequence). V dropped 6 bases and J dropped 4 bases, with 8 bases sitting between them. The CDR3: CSAILADTQYF. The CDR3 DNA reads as TGCAGTGCCATACTAGCAGATACGCAGTATTTT.

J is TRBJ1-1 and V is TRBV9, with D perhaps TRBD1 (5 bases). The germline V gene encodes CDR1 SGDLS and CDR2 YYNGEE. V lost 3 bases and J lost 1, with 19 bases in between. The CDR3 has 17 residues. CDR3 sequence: CASSDTVGGIWNTEAFF. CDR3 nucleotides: TGTGCCAGCAGCGACACTGTTGGGGGGATTTGGAACACTGAAGCTTTCTTT.

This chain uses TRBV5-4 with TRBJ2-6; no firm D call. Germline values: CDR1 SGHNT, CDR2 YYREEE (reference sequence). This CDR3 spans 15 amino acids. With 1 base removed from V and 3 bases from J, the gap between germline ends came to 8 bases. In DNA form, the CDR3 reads TGTGCCAGCAGCTTGAGGACCTTTGGGGCCAACGTCCTGACTTTC. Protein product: CASSLRTFGANVLTF.

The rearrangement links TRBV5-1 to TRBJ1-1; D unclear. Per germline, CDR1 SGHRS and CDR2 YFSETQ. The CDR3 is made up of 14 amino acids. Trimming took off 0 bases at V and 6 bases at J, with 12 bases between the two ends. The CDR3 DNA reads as TGCGCCAGCAGCTTGGGCCACCCCGGGGCTGAAGCTTTCTTT. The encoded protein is CASSLGHPGAEAFF.

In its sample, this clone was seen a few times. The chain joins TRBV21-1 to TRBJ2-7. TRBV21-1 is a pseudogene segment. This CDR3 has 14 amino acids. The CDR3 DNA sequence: TGTGCCAGCAGCAAAAGGGACGGGGACTACGAGCAGTACTTC. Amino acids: CASSKRDGDYEQYF.

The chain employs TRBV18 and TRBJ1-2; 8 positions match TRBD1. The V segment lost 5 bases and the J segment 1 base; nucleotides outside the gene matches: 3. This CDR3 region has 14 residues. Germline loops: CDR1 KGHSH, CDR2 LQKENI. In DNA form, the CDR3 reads TGTGCCAGCTCAGGGGACAGGCTTAACTATGGCTACACCTTC. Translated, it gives CASSGDRLNYGYTF. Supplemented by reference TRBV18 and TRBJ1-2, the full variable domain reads NAGVMQNPRHLVRRRGQEARLRCSPMKGHSHVYWYRQLPEEGLKFMVYLQKENIIDESGMPKERFSAEFPKEGPSILRIQQVVRGDSAAYFCASSGDRLNYGYTFGSGTRLTVV.

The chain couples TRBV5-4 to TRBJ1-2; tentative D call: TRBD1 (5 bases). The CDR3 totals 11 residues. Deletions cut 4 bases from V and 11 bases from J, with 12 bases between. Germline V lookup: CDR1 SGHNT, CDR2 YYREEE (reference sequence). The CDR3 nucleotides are TGTGCCAGCAGCAAGGGGCGGGAATACACCTTC. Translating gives CASSKGREYTF.